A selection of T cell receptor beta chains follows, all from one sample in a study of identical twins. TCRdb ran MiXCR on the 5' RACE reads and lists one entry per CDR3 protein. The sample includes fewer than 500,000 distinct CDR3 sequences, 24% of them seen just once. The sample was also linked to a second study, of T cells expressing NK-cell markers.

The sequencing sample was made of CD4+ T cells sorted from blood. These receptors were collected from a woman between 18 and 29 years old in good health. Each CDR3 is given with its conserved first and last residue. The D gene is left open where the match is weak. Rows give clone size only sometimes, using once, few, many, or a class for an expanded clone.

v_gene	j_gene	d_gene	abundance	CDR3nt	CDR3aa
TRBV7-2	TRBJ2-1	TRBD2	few	TGTGCCACCTCCGGGGGACTATCCTACAATGAGCAGTTCTTC	CATSGGLSYNEQFF
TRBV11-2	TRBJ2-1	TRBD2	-	TGTGCCAGCAGCCAACGGACTAGCGGGAGTACCGATGAGCAGTTCTTC	CASSQRTSGSTDEQFF
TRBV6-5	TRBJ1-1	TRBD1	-	TGTGCCAGCAGTTACCGGGACAGCTCTGAAGCTTTCTTT	CASSYRDSSEAFF
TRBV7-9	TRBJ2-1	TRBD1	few	TGTGCCAGCAGCTTTACAGGGGCTTCCTACAATGAGCAGTTCTTC	CASSFTGASYNEQFF
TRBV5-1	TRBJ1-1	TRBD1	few	TGCGCCAGCAGCGCCGGATCCGGGACAGGGTACACTGAAGCTTTCTTT	CASSAGSGTGYTEAFF
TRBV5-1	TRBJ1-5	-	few	TGCGCCAGCAGCTTGAAGGGGAGCCAGCCCCAGCATTTT	CASSLKGSQPQHF
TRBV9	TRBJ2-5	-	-	TGTGCCAGCAGCCCCCGGTTTGTCGGTTCAGAGACCCAGTACTTC	CASSPRFVGSETQYF
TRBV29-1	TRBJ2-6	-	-	TGCAGCGCTACAGGTTTTGGGGCCAACGTCCTGACTTTC	CSATGFGANVLTF
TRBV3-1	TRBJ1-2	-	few	TGTGCCAGCAGCCAAGATGTCCTCGAGGGCTACACCTTC	CASSQDVLEGYTF
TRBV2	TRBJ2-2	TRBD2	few	TGTGCCAGCAAGGCTAGCGGGCCCGGGGAGCTGTTTTTT	CASKASGPGELFF
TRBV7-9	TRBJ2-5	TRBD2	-	TGTGCCAGCAGCTTAGGAGTAGCGGGAGTCCAAGAGACCCAGTACTTC	CASSLGVAGVQETQYF
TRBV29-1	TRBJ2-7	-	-	TGCAGCGTTGAAGATCTAAGAGACTACCCAAGGAGGGAGCAGTACTTC	CSVEDLRDYPRREQYF
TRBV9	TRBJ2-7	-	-	TGTGCCAGCAGCGTAGACTTGAACGGGAGAATGGGGGAGCAGTACTTC	CASSVDLNGRMGEQYF
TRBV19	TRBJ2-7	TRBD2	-	TGTGCCAGTAAACCACCGGGACTAGGCTACGAGCAGTACTTC	CASKPPGLGYEQYF
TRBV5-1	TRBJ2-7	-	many	TGCGCCAGCAGCCTCGGGATTTCTTCCTACGAGCAGTACTTC	CASSLGISSYEQYF
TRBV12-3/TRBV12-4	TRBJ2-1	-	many	TGTGCCAGCAGTCCCGGGTGGGGCCCGAGCTCCTACAATGAGCAGTTCTTC	CASSPGWGPSSYNEQFF
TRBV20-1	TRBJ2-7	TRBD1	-	TGCAGTGCTACGGGACAGTCCTACGAGCAGTACTTC	CSATGQSYEQYF
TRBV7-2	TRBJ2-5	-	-	TGTGCCAGCAGCTTAGCGCGGCTACGAGAGACCCAGTACTTC	CASSLARLRETQYF
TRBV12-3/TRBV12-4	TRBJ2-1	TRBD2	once	TGTGCCAGCAGGCCGGGACTAGCGGGAGATGGAAATGAGCAGTTCTTC	CASRPGLAGDGNEQFF
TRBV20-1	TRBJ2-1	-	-	TGCAGTGCTTACAGGGTTCATAGCTCCTACAATGAGCAGTTCTTC	CSAYRVHSSYNEQFF
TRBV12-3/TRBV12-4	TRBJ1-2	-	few	TGTGCCAGCTTGTCTACAGGAGGCTATGGCTACACCTTC	CASLSTGGYGYTF
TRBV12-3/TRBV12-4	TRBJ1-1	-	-	TGTGCCAGCAGTAGGGACCCGGGCGCTGAAGCTTTCTTT	CASSRDPGAEAFF
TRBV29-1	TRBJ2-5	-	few	TGCAGCGTTGAGAGAGGACTACAAGAGACCCAGTACTTC	CSVERGLQETQYF
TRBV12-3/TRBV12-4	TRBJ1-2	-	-	TGTGCCAGCAGTTGGGGACGGAGCTATGGCTACACCTTC	CASSWGRSYGYTF
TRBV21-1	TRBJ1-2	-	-	TGTGCCAGCAGCAATGAAACCGGGACAGTAATGCGTGGCTACACCTTC	CASSNETGTVMRGYTF
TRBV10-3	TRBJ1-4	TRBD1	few	TGTGCCATCAGTGAGTCTTCGGGGACAGGTGAAAAACTGTTTTTT	CAISESSGTGEKLFF
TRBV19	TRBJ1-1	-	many	TGTGCCAGTAGTTACCGGACGGGCCTTTACACTGAAGCTTTCTTT	CASSYRTGLYTEAFF
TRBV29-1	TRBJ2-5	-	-	TGCAGCGTTGTCCGTCCGGGCAGCGTTCAAGAGACCCAGTACTTC	CSVVRPGSVQETQYF
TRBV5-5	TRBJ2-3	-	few	TGTGCCAGCACCTTCCCAACAACAGATACGCAGTATTTT	CASTFPTTDTQYF
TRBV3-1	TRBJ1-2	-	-	TGTGCCAGCAGCCTACCTAGGGGTGGCTACACCTTC	CASSLPRGGYTF
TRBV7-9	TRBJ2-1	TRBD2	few	TGTGCCAGCAGCTTTTCTAGCGGTCACAATGAGCAGTTCTTC	CASSFSSGHNEQFF
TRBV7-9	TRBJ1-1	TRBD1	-	TGTGCCAGCAGCCCTGGACAGGGGATGTTTTCTGAAGCTTTCTTT	CASSPGQGMFSEAFF
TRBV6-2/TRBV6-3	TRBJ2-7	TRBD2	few	TGTGCCAGCAGTCACAGACTAGCGGGAGCCTACGAGCAGTACTTC	CASSHRLAGAYEQYF
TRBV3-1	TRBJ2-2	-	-	TGTGCCAGCAGCCGACGGTCTAACACCGGGGAGCTGTTTTTT	CASSRRSNTGELFF
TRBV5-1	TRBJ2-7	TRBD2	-	TGCGCCAGCAGATTCGGGACTAGCGGGGGCCTTTACGAGCAGTACTTC	CASRFGTSGGLYEQYF
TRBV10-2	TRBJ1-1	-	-	TGCGCCAGCAAAAAGACGGTGAACACTGAAGCTTTCTTT	CASKKTVNTEAFF
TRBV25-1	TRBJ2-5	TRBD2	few	TGTGCCAGCAGTGAAGGTCGTCTAGCGGTAAGGGAGACCCAGTACTTC	CASSEGRLAVRETQYF
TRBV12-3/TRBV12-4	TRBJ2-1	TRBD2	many	TGTGCCAGCAGCCCGCGGGGGAGCTCCTACAATGAGCAGTTCTTC	CASSPRGSSYNEQFF
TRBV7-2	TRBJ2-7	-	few	TGTGCCAGCAGCTTAGAAGGCAGTACCGGTTACGAGCAGTACTTC	CASSLEGSTGYEQYF
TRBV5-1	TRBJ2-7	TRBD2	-	TGCGCCAGCAGCTTGGCCTTGGCTAGCGGGTACGAGCAGTACTTC	CASSLALASGYEQYF
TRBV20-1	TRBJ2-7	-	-	TGCAGTGCTAGAGATTCCAGGGGGGAGGTCGACGAGCAGTACTTC	CSARDSRGEVDEQYF
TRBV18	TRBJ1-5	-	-	TGTGCCAGTATAAGTTGGAGCAATCAGCCCCAGCATTTT	CASISWSNQPQHF
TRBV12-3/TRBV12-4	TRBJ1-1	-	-	TGTGCCAGCAGTTTAAATGACGGGAGTGAAGCTTTCTTT	CASSLNDGSEAFF
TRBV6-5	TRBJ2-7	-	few	TGTGCCAGCAGTTACTCGATCGGTGTGCGCGAGCAGTACTTC	CASSYSIGVREQYF
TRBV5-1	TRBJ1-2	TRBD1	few	TGCGCCAGCAGCTCTACTCAGGGGGCAGGAGGCTACACCTTC	CASSSTQGAGGYTF
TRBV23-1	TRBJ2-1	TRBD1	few	TGCGCCAGCAGTCACCCATACCGGGACAGGGTCAATGAGCAGTTCTTC	CASSHPYRDRVNEQFF
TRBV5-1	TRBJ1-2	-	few	TGCGCCAGCAGCTTGGCCCAGTCTAACTATGGCTACACCTTC	CASSLAQSNYGYTF
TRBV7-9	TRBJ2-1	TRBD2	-	TGTGCCAGCAGCTTAGTAGGTAGCGGGGGGTCAAATGAGCAGTTCTTC	CASSLVGSGGSNEQFF
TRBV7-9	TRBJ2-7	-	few	TGTGCCAGCAGCTTACGACAACTTGGCGAGCAGTACTTC	CASSLRQLGEQYF
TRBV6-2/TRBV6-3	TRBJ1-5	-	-	TGTGCCAGCAGTTCCCGGTTTCATCAGCATTTT	CASSSRFHQHF
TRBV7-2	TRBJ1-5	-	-	TGTGCCAGCAGCAACCCCGGGGGGCATCAGCCCCAGCATTTT	CASSNPGGHQPQHF
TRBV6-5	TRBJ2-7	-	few	TGTGCCAGCAGTTACGGGACAAACACCTACGAGCAGTACTTC	CASSYGTNTYEQYF
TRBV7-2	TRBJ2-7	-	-	TGTGCCAGCAGGCAGACAGCAGTCCACGAGCAGTACTTC	CASRQTAVHEQYF
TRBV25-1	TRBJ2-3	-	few	TGTGCCAGCAGGGTCCAGACCGATACGCAGTATTTT	CASRVQTDTQYF
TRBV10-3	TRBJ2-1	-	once	TGTGCCATCACCCCGGGCCTCAACCCCTACAATGAGCAGTTCTTC	CAITPGLNPYNEQFF
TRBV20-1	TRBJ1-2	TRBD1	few	TGCAGTGCGGAGAAACAGGGGGTCTATGGCTACACCTTC	CSAEKQGVYGYTF
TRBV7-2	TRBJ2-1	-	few	TGTGCCAGCAGCTTACCCGGTCTTCACAATGAGCAGTTCTTC	CASSLPGLHNEQFF
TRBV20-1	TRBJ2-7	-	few	TGCAGTGCCAGCAGGAATCGCGGCCCCTACGAGCAGTACTTC	CSASRNRGPYEQYF
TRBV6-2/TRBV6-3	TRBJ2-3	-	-	TGTGCCAGCAGTCGATCCCTCACAGATACGCAGTATTTT	CASSRSLTDTQYF